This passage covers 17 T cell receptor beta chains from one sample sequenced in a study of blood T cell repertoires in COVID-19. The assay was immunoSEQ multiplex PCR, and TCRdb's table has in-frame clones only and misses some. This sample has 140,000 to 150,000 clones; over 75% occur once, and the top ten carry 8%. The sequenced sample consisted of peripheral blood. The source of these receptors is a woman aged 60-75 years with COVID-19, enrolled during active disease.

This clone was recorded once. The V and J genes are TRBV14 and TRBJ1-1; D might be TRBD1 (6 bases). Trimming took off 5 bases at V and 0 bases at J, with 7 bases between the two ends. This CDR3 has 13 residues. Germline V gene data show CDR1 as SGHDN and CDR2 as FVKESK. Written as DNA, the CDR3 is TGTGCCAGCAGCGGACAGCTGAACACTGAAGCTTTCTTT. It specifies CASSGQLNTEAFF.

This CDR3 reads CASTYPGSFGEQYF. In DNA, the CDR3 is TGTGCCAGCACCTATCCCGGGTCGTTCGGGGAGCAGTACTTC. The chain is built from TRBV11-2 and TRBJ2-7; D call uncertain. Trimming took off 7 bases at V and 7 bases at J, with 20 bases between the two ends. The CDR3 spans 14 residues. Germline assignment: CDR1 SGHAT and CDR2 FQNNGV.

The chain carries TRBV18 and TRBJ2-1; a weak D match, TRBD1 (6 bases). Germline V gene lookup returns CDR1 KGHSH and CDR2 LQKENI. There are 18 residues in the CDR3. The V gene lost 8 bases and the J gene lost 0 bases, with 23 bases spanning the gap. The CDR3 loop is CASAAFSQGTYSYNEQFF. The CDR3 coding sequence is TGTGCCAGCGCGGCCTTTTCGCAGGGGACCTACTCCTACAATGAGCAGTTCTTC.

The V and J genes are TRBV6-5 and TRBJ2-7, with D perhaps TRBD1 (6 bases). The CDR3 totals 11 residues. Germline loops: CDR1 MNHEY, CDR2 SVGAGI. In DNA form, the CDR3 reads TGTGCTGAGGGGACACCTTACGAGCAGTACTTC. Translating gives CAEGTPYEQYF.

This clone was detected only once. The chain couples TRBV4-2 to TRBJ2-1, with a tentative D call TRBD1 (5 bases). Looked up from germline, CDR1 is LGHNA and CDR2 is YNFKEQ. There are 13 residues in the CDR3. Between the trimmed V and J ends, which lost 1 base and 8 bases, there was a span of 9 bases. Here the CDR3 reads CASSQGGRDEQFF. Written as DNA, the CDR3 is TGTGCCAGCAGCCAAGGCGGCAGGGATGAGCAGTTCTTC.

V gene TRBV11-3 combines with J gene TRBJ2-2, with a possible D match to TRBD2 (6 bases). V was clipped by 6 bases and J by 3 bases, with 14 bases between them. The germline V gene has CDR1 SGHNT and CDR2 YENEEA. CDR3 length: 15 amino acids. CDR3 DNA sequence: TGTGCCAGCAGTCATACCGTAGCGGACACCGGGGAGCTGTTTTTT. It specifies CASSHTVADTGELFF.

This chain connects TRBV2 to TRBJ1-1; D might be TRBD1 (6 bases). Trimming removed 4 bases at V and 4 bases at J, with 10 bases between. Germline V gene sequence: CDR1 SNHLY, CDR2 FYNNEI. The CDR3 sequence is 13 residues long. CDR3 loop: CASSGGLVTEAFF. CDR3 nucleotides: TGTGCCAGCAGTGGGGGGCTAGTCACTGAAGCTTTCTTT.

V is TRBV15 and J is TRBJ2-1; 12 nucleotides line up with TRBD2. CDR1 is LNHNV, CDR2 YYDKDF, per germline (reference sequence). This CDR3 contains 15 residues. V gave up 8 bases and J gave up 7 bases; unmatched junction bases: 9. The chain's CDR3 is CATRGTSGGRNEQFF. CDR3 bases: TGTGCCACCCGTGGCACTAGCGGGGGGAGGAATGAGCAGTTCTTC.

DNA of the CDR3: TGTGCCAGCAGCGCAAATCCGGGACACCTCTACGAGCAGTACTTC. It specifies CASSANPGHLYEQYF. This rearrangement joins TRBV9 to TRBJ2-7, with TRBD1 as a possible D gene (6 bases). Trimming took off 3 bases at V and 3 bases at J, with 16 bases between the two ends. This CDR3 comprises 15 residues. Germline loops: CDR1 SGDLS, CDR2 YYNGEE. The whole variable domain, remainder taken from reference TRBV9 and TRBJ2-7, is DSGVTQTPKHLITATGQRVTLRCSPRSGDLSVYWYQQSLDQGLQFLIQYYNGEERAKGNILERFSAQQFPDLHSELNLSSLELGDSALYFCASSANPGHLYEQYFGPGTRLTVT.

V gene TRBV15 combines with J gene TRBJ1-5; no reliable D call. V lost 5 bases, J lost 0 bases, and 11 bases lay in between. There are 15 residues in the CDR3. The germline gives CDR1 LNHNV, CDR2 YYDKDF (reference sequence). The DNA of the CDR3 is TGTGCCACCAGCCCCCCAGACTATAGCAATCAGCCCCAGCATTTT. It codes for CATSPPDYSNQPQHF. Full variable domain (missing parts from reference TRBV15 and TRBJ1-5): DAMVIQNPRYQVTQFGKPVTLSCSQTLNHNVMYWYQQKSSQAPKLLFHYYDKDFNNEADTPDNFQSRRPNTSFCFLDIRSPGLGDTAMYLCATSPPDYSNQPQHFGDGTRLSIL.

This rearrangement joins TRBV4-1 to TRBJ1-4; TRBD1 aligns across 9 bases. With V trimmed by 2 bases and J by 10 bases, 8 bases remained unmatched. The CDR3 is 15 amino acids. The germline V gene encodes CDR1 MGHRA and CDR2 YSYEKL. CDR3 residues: CASSQPGTGTAKLFF. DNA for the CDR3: TGCGCCAGCAGCCAACCCGGGACAGGGACTGCAAAACTGTTTTTT.

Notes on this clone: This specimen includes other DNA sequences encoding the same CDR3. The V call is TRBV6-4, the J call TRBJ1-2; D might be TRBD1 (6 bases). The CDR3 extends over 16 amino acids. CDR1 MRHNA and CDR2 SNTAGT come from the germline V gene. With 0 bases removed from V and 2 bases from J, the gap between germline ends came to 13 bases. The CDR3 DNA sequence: TGTGCCAGCAGTGACTCGATCGGGGGGCAAAACTATGGCTACACCTTC. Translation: CASSDSIGGQNYGYTF.

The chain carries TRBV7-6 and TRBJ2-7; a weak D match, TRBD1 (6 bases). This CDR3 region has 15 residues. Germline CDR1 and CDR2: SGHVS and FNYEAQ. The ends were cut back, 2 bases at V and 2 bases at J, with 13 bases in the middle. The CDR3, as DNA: TGTGCCAGCAGCTTAACTGCAGGGGACCCCTACGAGCAGTACTTC. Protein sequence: CASSLTAGDPYEQYF.

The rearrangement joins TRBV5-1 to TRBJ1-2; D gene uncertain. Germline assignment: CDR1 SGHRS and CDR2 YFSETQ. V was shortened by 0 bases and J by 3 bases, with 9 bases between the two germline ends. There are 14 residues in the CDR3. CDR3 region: CASSLGRADYGYTF. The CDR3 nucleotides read TGCGCCAGCAGCTTGGGGCGGGCGGACTATGGCTACACCTTC.

The CDR3 spells CASRSGQGGYEQYF. The CDR3 nucleotides read TGTGCCAGCAGGTCGGGACAGGGAGGGTACGAGCAGTACTTC. The chain combines TRBV27 with TRBJ2-7; 9 bases match TRBD1. CDR3 length: 14 amino acids. The V gene end was trimmed by 6 bases and the J gene end by 4 bases; junction bases not matched to a gene: 7. Germline lookup yields CDR1 MNHEY and CDR2 SMNVEV (reference sequence).

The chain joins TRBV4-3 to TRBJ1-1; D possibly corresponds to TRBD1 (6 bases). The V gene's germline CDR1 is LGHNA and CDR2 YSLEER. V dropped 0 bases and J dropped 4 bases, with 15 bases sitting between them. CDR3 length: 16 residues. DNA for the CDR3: TGCGCCAGCAGCCAAGATATGGGGGCCTTGGGCACTGAAGCTTTCTTT. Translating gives CASSQDMGALGTEAFF.

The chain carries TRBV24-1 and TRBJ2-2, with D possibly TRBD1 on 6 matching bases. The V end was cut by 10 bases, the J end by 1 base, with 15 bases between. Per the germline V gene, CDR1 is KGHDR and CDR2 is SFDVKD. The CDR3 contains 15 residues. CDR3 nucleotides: TGTGCCACAGCAGGCGCAGGGGTGAACACCGGGGAGCTGTTTTTT. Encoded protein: CATAGAGVNTGELFF.